This TCR beta chain appears in the sequencing data of a study of blood T cell repertoires in COVID-19. Background on the study: Italy, Spain and the United States were the sources of the convalescent and acute COVID-19 samples. Nucleic acid was either cDNA or gDNA, and it came from T cells, B-cell-depleted T cells, or PBMCs.

As processed by the authors: For nucleated cells, counts were estimated from reference gene primer amplification. Data came from immunoSEQ multiplex PCR; TCRdb stores just in-frame clones and leaves some out. V and J calls and clone size follow that table, whereas D and trimming were derived from the DNA. Of 200,000 to 250,000 clones in the sample, 85% to 90% are singletons; the top ten hold over 4.5%. V was clipped by 2 bases and J by 3 bases; unmatched bases: 11. CDR3 length: 18 residues. Germline CDR1 KGHDR, CDR2 SFDVKD. V is TRBV24-1 and J is TRBJ2-3, with 9 nucleotides matching TRBD1. Sequencing used peripheral blood. The sequence derives from a man at least 80 years old with acute or convalescent COVID-19. The CDR3 loop is CATSDSAGTGKGTDTQYF. The CDR3 DNA follows: TGTGCCACCAGTGATTCTGCCGGGACAGGGAAGGGAACAGATACGCAGTATTTT.